Given below is one TCR beta chain in context. Original methodology: The authors estimated nucleated cell counts from reference gene primer amplification. Measured with immunoSEQ multiplex PCR; TCRdb has only the in-frame clones, and not every one. That table gives V, J and clone size, and the DNA gave D and trimming. The profile shows about 170,000 clones, about 86% of them singletons. The sample is drawn from a study of blood T cell repertoires in COVID-19. CDR1 is LNHDA and CDR2 is SQIVND in the germline V gene (reference sequence). V gave up 9 bases and J gave up 0 bases; unmatched junction bases: 10. The CDR3 loop spans 16 amino acids.

The receptor's source is a woman in her sixties or seventies with COVID-19, enrolled during active disease. The chain links TRBV19 to TRBJ1-5, with 8 bases aligning to TRBD1. The specimen was peripheral blood. The CDR3 spells CASQRQGRYSNQPQHF. The CDR3 nucleotides read TGTGCCAGCCAAAGACAGGGGCGGTATAGCAATCAGCCCCAGCATTTT.